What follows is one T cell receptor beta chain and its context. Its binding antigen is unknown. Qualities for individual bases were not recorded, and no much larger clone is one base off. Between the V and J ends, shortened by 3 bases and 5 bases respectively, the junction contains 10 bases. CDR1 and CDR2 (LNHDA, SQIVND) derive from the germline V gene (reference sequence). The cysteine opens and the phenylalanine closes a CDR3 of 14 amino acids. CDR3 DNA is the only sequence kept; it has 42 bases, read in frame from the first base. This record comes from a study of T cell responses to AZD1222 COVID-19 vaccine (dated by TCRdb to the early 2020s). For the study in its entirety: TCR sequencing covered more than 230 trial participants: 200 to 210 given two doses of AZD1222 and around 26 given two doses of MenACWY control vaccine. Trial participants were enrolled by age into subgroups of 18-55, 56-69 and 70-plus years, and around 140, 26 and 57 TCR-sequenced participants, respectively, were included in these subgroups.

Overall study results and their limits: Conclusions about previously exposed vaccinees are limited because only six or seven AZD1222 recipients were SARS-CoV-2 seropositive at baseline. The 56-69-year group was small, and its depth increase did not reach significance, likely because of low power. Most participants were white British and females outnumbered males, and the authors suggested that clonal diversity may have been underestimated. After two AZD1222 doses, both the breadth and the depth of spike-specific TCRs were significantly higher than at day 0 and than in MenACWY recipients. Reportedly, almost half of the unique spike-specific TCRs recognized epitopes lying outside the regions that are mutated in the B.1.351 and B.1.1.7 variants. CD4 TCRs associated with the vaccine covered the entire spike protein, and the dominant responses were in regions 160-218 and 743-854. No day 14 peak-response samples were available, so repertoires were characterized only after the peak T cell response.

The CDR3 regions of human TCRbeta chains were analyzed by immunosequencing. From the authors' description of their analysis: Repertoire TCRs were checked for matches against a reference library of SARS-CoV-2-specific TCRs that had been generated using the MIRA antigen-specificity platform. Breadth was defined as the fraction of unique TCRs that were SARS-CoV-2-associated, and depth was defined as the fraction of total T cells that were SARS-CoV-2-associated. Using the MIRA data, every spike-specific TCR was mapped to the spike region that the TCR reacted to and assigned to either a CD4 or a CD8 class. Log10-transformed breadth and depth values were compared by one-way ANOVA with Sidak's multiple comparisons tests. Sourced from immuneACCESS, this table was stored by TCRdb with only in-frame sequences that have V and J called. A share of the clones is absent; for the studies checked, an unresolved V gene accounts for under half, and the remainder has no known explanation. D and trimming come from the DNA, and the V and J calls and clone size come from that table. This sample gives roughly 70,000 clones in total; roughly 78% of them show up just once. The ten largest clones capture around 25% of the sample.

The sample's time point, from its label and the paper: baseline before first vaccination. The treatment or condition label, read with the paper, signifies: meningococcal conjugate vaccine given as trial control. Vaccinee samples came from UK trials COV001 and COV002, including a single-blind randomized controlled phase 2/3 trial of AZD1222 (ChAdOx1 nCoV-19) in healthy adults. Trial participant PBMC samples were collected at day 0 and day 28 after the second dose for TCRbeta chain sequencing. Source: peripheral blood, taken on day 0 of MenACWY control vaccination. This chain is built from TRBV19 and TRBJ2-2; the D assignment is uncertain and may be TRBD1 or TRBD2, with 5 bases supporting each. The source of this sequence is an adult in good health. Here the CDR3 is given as CASSILGVTGELFF. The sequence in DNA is TGTGCCAGTAGTATCCTGGGGGTGACCGGGGAGCTGTTTTTT.